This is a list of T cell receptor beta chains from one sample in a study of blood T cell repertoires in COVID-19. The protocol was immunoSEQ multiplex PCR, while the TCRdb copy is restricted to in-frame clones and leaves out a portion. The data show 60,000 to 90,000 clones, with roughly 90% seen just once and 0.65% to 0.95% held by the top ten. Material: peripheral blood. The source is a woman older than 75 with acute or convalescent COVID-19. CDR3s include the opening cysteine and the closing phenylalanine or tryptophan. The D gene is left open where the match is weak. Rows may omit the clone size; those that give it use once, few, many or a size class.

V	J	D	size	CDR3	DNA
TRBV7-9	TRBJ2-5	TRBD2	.	CASSPGVAGHQETQYF	TGTGCCAGCAGCCCAGGGGTAGCGGGGCACCAAGAGACCCAGTACTTC
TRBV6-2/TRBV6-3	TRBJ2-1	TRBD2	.	CASSYGTTYNEQFF	TGTGCCAGCAGTTACGGGACTACCTACAATGAGCAGTTCTTC
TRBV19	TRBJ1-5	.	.	CASRDQGFSHQPQHF	TGTGCCAGTAGGGACCAGGGGTTTAGTCATCAGCCCCAGCATTTT
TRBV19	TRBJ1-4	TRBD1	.	CASTTGGNEKLFF	TGTGCCAGCACGACAGGGGGGAATGAAAAACTGTTTTTT
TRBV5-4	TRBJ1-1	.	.	CASSLYTTDGAFF	TGTGCCAGCAGCTTGTACACAACCGATGGAGCTTTCTTT
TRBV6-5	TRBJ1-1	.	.	CASSYSYRENTEAFF	TGTGCCAGCAGTTACTCGTACAGGGAGAACACTGAAGCTTTCTTT
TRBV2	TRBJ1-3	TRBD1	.	CASSHIQGDNTIYF	TGTGCCAGCAGTCACATACAGGGGGATAACACCATATATTTT
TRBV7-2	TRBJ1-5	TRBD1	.	CASSLDRGGQPQHF	TGTGCCAGCAGCCTTGACAGGGGTGGTCAGCCCCAGCATTTT
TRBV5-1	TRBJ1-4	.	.	CASSATGPPNEKLFF	TGCGCCAGCAGCGCTACAGGGCCACCTAATGAAAAACTGTTTTTT
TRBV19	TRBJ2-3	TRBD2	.	CASSIFWSRGTSGGADTQYF	TGTGCCAGTAGTATTTTTTGGTCTCGCGGGACTAGCGGGGGAGCAGATACGCAGTATTTT
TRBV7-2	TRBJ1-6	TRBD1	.	CASSLVGGGAGSPLHF	TGTGCCAGCAGCTTAGTAGGAGGGGGCGCGGGTTCACCCCTCCACTTT
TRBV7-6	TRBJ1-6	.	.	CASSLATGSILNSPLHF	TGTGCCAGCAGCTTAGCCACAGGGAGTATTTTGAATTCACCCCTCCACTTT
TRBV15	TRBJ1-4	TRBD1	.	CATSWDRGTTNEKLFF	TGTGCCACCAGCTGGGACAGGGGAACAACTAATGAAAAACTGTTTTTT
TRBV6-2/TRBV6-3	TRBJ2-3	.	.	CASSPLANTDTQYF	TGTGCCAGCAGCCCCCTTGCTAACACAGATACGCAGTATTTT
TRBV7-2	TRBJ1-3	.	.	CASSLAAYSGNTIYF	TGTGCCAGCAGCTTAGCAGCCTACTCTGGAAACACCATATATTTT
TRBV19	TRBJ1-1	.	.	CASSIPGNTEAFF	TGTGCCAGTAGTATACCGGGGAACACTGAAGCTTTCTTT
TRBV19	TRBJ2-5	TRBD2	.	CASSIAHASGRQTQYF	TGTGCCAGTAGTATAGCCCACGCGAGCGGGAGGCAGACCCAGTACTTC
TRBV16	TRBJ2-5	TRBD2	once	CASSQRGGRTQYF	TGTGCCAGCAGCCAACGGGGGGGCCGGACCCAGTACTTC
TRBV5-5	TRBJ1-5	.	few	CASSFRGESNQPQHF	TGTGCCAGCAGCTTCCGGGGTGAAAGCAATCAGCCCCAGCATTTT
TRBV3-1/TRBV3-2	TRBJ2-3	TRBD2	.	CASSGTNRGGRFADTQYF	TGTGCCAGCAGCGGGACGAACCGGGGCGGGAGGTTTGCAGATACGCAGTATTTT
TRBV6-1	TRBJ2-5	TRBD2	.	CASSEEGRVGGFGETQYF	TGTGCCAGCAGTGAAGAGGGTCGTGTCGGGGGGTTCGGAGAGACCCAGTACTTC
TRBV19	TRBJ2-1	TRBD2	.	CASSPVRLADYNEQFF	TGTGCCAGTAGTCCCGTAAGACTAGCGGACTACAATGAGCAGTTCTTC
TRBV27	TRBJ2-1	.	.	CASSLEGYNEQFF	TGTGCCAGCAGTTTGGAGGGATACAATGAGCAGTTCTTC
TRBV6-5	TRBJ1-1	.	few	CASSRGQIKNTEAFF	TGTGCCAGCAGCCGAGGACAGATAAAGAACACTGAAGCTTTCTTT
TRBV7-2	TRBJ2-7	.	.	CASSLGGTASYEQYF	TGTGCCAGCAGCTTAGGTGGGACTGCCTCCTACGAGCAGTACTTC
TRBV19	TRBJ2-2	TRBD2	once	CASTYRGGNTGELFF	TGTGCCAGTACCTATCGGGGGGGCAATACCGGGGAGCTGTTTTTT
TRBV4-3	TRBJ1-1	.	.	CASSQVSGAEAFF	TGCGCCAGCAGCCAAGTTAGCGGGGCTGAAGCTTTCTTT
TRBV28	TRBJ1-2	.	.	CASSFPTGINYGYTF	TGTGCCAGCAGTTTTCCCACAGGGATCAACTATGGCTACACCTTC
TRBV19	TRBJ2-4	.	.	CASSTRLESSDWSKNIQYF	TGTGCCAGTAGTACCCGACTAGAGAGTTCCGACTGGTCCAAAAACATTCAGTACTTC
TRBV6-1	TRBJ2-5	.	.	CASSEAAETQYF	TGTGCCAGCAGTGAAGCGGCCGAGACCCAGTACTTC
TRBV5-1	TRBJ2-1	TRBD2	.	CASSLDGGSNGYEQFF	TGCGCCAGCAGCTTGGACGGCGGGAGTAATGGCTATGAGCAGTTCTTC
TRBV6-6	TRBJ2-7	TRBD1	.	CASSGLGTGSSYEQYF	TGTGCCAGCAGTGGACTCGGGACAGGGAGCTCCTACGAGCAGTACTTC
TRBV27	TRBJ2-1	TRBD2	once	CASSQTPAGTGLGLAGGDEFF	TGTGCCAGCAGTCAAACCCCCGCCGGGACAGGGCTTGGACTAGCGGGAGGGGATGAGTTCTTC
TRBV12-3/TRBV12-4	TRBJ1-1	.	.	CASSLGGGTEAFF	TGTGCCAGCAGTCTAGGGGGGGGGACTGAAGCTTTCTTT
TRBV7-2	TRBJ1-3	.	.	CASSLAASRGSSGNTIYF	TGTGCCAGCAGCTTAGCGGCTTCGAGGGGGTCCTCTGGAAACACCATATATTTT
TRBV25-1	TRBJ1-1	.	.	CASSLRDRQAFF	TGTGCCAGCAGTCTCCGGGATCGCCAAGCTTTCTTT
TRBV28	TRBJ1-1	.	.	CATGTAQDTEAFF	TGTGCCACCGGAACCGCTCAGGACACTGAAGCTTTCTTT